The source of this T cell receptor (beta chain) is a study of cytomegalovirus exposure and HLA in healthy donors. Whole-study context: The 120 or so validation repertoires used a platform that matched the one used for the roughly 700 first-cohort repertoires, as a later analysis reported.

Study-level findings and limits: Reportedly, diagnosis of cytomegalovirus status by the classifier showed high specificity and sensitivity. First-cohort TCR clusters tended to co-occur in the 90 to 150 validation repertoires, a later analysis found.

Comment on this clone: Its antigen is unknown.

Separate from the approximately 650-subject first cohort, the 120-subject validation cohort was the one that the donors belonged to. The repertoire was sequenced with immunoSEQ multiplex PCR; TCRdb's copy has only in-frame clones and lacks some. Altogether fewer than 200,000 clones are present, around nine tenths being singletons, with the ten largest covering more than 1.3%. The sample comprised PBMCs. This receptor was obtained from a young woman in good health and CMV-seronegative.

CDR3 loop: CTSSQARERSGELFF. The CDR3 region has the DNA TGCACCAGCAGCCAAGCACGGGAAAGAAGCGGGGAGCTGTTTTTT. The chain links TRBV1 to TRBJ2-2; the table assigns TRBD2, which was not confirmed against the DNA. TRBV1 is an annotated pseudogene. This CDR3 is built from 15 residues.